This T cell receptor (beta chain) originates from a study of radiation and T cells in renal cell carcinoma. The CDR3 consists of 14 residues. From germline, CDR1 is SGHRS and CDR2 YFSETQ. V lost 4 bases to trimming and J lost 4 bases, with 11 bases between them. Measured with immunoSEQ multiplex PCR; TCRdb has only the in-frame clones, and not every one. The sample consists of some 80,000 clones, over 65% of them appearing once. Documented time point: blood 4 weeks post-SBRT, at nephrectomy. As for treatment: 15 Gy SBRT to primary tumor, nephrectomy 4 weeks later. The specimen was blood, collected from a patient whose treatment included radiotherapy and nephrectomy. The sequence was collected from a woman aged 60-75 years with renal cell carcinoma. The J gene is TRBJ2-2, the V gene TRBV5-1; maybe TRBD2 (6 bases). The CDR3: CASSPTGATGELFF. The CDR3 nucleotides read TGCGCCAGCAGCCCTACGGGAGCCACCGGGGAGCTGTTTTTT.